The clone carrying this TCR beta chain was seen ten or more times. As yet, its antigen is unknown. For CDR3 and TCR beta VDJ profiling, genomic DNA was the template used. TCRdb recomputed calls from the reads with MiXCR, one row per CDR3 protein. Of about 160,000 distinct CDR3 sequences in the sample, more than 45% are singletons; the top ten hold approximately 3%. CDR3 size: 16 residues. The germline gives CDR1 SGHNT, CDR2 YYREEE (reference sequence). J lost 2 bases, V lost 4 bases, and 6 bases had no gene match. Patients picked for sequencing had shown CD8+CD57+ cell expansion detected by flow cytometry. Each patient had severe acquired aplastic anemia. Blood sampling was performed on the patients, and none of them had received therapy by then. This sample is part of a study of CD8+CD57+ T cells in acquired aplastic anemia. As for the study in general: Sorted CD4+ and CD8+ cells yielded DNA averaging roughly 3.3 ug.

The study's findings and limits: Patients had twenty-nine CD8+ CDR3 sequences in common with controls (the shared set).

The specimen sequenced was sorted CD4+, CD8+, or CD8+CD57+ T cells (not recorded which) from PBMCs. V gene TRBV5-4 combines with J gene TRBJ2-2, with TRBD2 identical over 9 bases. The TCR sequence derives from a human donor with aplastic anemia. CDR3 coding DNA: TGTGCCAGCAGCCCAGCTAGCGGGGCTAACACCGGGGAGCTGTTTTTT. Its protein is CASSPASGANTGELFF.